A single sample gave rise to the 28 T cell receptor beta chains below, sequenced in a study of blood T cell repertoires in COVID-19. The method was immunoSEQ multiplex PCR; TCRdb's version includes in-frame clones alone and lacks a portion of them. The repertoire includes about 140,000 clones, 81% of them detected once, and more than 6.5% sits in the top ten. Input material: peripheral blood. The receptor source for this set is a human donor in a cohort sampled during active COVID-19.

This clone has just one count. The CDR3, as DNA: TGTGCCACCAGCAGAGATCTGGCAGGCTCCTACGAGCAGTACTTC. Translating gives CATSRDLAGSYEQYF. The chain has TRBV15 and TRBJ2-7; D uncertain. V lost 0 bases, J lost 0 bases, and 9 bases lay in between. The CDR3 extends over 15 amino acids. Per the germline V gene, CDR1 is LNHNV and CDR2 is YYDKDF (reference sequence).

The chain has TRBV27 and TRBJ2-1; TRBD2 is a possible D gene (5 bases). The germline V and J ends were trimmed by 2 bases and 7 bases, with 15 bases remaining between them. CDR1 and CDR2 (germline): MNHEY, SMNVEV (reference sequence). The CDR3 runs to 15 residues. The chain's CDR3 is CASSLTDKRRNEQFF. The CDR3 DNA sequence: TGTGCCAGCAGTTTAACCGACAAGCGGCGAAATGAGCAGTTCTTC.

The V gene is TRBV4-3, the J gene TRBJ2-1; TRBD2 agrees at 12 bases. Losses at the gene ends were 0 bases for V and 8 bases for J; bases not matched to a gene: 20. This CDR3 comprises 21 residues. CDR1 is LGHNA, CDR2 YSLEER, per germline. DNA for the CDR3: TGCGCCAGCAGCCAAGATCTTTTGAGCACTAGCGGGAGGACTGCGGGGCATGAGCAGTTCTTC. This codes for CASSQDLLSTSGRTAGHEQFF.

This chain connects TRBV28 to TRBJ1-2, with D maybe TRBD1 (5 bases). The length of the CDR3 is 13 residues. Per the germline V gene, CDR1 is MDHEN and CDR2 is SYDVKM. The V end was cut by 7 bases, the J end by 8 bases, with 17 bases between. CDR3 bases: TGTGCCAGCAACGCCTGGGGCATTCAGGGCTACACCTTC. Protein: CASNAWGIQGYTF.

The CDR3 nucleotides are TGTGCCAGCAGTTCAGCGGGAGGGCCCTACAATGAGCAGTTCTTC. Protein sequence: CASSSAGGPYNEQFF. This sequence joins TRBV28 and TRBJ2-1, with 10 bases aligning to TRBD2. The V and J ends lost 4 bases and 2 bases, in that order; junction bases with no gene match: 2. CDR3 length: 15 residues. CDR1 is MDHEN, CDR2 SYDVKM, per germline.

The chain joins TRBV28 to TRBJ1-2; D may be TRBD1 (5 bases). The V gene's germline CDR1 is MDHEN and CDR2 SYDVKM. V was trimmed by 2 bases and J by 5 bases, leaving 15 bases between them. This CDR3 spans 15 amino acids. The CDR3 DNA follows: TGTGCCAGCAGTTTAGGGGGAGGGGTCCCTTATGGCTACACCTTC. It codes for CASSLGGGVPYGYTF.

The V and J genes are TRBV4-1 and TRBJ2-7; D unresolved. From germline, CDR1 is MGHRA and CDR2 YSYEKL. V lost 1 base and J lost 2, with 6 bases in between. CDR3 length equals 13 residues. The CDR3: CASSQVSAYEQYF. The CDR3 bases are TGCGCCAGCAGCCAAGTTTCCGCCTACGAGCAGTACTTC.

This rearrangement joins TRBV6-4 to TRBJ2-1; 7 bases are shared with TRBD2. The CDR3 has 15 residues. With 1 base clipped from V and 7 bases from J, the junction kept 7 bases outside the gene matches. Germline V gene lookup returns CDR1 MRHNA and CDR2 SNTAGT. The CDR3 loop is CASSDLGRERNEQFF. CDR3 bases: TGTGCCAGCAGTGACTTAGGGCGGGAGCGAAATGAGCAGTTCTTC.

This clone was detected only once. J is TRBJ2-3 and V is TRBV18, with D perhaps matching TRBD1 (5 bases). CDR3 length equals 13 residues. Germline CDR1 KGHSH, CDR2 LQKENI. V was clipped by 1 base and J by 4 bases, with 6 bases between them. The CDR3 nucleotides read TGTGCCAGCTCACCACAACAGGCAGATACGCAGTATTTT. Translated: CASSPQQADTQYF.

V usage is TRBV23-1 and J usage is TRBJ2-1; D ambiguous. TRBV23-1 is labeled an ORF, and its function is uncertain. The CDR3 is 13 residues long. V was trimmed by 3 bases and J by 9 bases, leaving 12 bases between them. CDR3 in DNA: TGCGCCAGCAGTCATGGAGATACCGGTGAGCAGTTCTTC. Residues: CASSHGDTGEQFF.

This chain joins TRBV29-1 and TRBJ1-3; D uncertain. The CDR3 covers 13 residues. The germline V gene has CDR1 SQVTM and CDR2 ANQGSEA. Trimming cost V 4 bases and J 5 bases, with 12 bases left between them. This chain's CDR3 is CSVVRGDRNTIYF. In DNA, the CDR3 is TGCAGCGTTGTACGGGGAGATAGAAACACCATATATTTT. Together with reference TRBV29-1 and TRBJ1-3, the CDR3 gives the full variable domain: SAVISQKPSRDICQRGTSLTIQCQVDSQVTMMFWYRQQPGQSLTLIATANQGSEATYESGFVIDKFPISRPNLTFSTLTVSNMSPEDSSIYLCSVVRGDRNTIYFGEGSWLTVV.

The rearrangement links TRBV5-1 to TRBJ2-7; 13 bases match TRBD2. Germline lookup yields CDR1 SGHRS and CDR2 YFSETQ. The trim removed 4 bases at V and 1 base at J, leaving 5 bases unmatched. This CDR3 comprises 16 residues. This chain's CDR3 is CASSGPLAGGSYEQYF. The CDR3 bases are TGCGCCAGCAGCGGCCCACTAGCGGGGGGGTCCTACGAGCAGTACTTC.

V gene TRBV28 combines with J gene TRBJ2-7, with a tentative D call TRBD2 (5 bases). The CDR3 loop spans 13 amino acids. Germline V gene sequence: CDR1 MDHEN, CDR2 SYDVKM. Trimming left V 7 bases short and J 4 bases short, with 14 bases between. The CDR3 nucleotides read TGTGCCAGCATCAATAGAGGGAGATACGAGCAGTACTTC. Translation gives CASINRGRYEQYF.

CDR3 region: CASSPRRSSYNSPLHF. DNA for the CDR3: TGTGCCAGCAGCCCCCGACGGAGCTCCTATAATTCACCCCTCCACTTT. This chain connects TRBV7-8 to TRBJ1-6; D ambiguous. Germline loops: CDR1 SGHVS, CDR2 FQNEAQ. Trimming removed 5 bases from V and 0 bases from J, with 11 bases in between. CDR3 length: 16 amino acids.

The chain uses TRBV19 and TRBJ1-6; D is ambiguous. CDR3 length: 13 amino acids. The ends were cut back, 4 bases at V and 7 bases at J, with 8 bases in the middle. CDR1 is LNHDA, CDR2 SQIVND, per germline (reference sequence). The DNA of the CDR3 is TGTGCCAGTAGTACCCAAGAGAATTCACCCCTCCACTTT. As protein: CASSTQENSPLHF.

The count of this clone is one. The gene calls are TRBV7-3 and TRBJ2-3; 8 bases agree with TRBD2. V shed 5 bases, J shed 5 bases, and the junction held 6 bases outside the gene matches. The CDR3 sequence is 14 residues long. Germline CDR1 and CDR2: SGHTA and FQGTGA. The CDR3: CASSPRREVDTQYF. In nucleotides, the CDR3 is TGTGCCAGCAGCCCTCGGCGGGAGGTAGATACGCAGTATTTT. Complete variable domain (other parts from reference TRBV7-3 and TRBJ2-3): GAGVSQTPSNKVTEKGKYVELRCDPISGHTALYWYRQSLGQGPEFLIYFQGTGAADDSGLPNDRFFAVRPEGSVSTLKIQRTERGDSAVYLCASSPRREVDTQYFGPGTRLTVL.

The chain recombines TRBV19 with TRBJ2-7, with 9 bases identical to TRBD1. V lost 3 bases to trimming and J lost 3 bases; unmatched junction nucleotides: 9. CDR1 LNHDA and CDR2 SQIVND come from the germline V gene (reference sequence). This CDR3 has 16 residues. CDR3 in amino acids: CASSIGGQGLFYEQYF. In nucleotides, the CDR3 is TGTGCCAGTAGTATCGGCGGACAGGGGCTTTTCTACGAGCAGTACTTC.

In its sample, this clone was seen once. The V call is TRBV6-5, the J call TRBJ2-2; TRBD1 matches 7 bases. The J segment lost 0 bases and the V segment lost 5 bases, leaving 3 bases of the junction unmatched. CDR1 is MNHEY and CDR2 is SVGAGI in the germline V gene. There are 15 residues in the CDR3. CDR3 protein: CASSRTGSNTGELFF. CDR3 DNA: TGTGCCAGCAGTCGGACAGGCTCGAACACCGGGGAGCTGTTTTTT.

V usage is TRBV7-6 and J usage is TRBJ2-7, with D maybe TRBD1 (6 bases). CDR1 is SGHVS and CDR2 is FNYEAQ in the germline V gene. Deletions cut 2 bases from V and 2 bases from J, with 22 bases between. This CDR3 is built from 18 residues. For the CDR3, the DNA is TGTGCCAGCAGCTTAAACCCTGTGTTAGGGGGAGCCGCCTACGAGCAGTACTTC. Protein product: CASSLNPVLGGAAYEQYF.

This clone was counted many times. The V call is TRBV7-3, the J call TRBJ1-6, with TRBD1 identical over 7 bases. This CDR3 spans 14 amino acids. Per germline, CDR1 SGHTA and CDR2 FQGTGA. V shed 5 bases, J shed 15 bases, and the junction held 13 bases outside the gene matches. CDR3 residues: CASSNTGPQGRLHF. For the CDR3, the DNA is TGTGCCAGCAGCAATACCGGGCCACAGGGGCGCCTCCACTTT.

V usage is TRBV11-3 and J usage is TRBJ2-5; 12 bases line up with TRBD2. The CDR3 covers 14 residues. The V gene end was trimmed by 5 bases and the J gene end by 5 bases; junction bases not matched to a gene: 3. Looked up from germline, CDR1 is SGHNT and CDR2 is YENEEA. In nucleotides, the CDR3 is TGTGCCAGCAGCCTAGCGGGAGGGTCTGAGACCCAGTACTTC. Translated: CASSLAGGSETQYF.

The CDR3, as DNA: TGTGCCAGCAGTAACGGGACTCCTGTAGGGCAGTACTTC. Encoded protein: CASSNGTPVGQYF. The chain has TRBV6-2 or TRBV6-3 and TRBJ2-7; TRBD2 is a possible D gene (6 bases). Germline lookup yields CDR1 MNHEY and CDR2 SVGEGT. This CDR3 comprises 13 residues. Trimming removed 5 bases at V and 9 bases at J, with 17 bases between.

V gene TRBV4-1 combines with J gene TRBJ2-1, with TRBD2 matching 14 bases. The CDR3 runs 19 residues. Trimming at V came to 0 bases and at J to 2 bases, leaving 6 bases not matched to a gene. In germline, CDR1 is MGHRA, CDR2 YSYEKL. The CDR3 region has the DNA TGCGCCAGCAGCCAAGAAGGGGGACTAGCGGGAGTTGCCTACAATGAGCAGTTCTTC. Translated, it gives CASSQEGGLAGVAYNEQFF.

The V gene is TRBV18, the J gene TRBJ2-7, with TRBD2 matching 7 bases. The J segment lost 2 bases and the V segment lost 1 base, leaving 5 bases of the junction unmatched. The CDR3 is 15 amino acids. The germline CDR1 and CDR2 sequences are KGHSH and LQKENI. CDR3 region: CASSPREGRAYEQYF. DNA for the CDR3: TGTGCCAGCTCACCACGGGAGGGGAGGGCCTACGAGCAGTACTTC.

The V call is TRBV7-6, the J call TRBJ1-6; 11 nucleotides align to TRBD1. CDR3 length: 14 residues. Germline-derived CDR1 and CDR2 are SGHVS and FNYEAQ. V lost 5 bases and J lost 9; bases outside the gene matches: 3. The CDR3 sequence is CASSAGQGGSPLHF. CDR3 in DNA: TGTGCCAGCAGCGCGGGACAGGGGGGTTCACCCCTCCACTTT.

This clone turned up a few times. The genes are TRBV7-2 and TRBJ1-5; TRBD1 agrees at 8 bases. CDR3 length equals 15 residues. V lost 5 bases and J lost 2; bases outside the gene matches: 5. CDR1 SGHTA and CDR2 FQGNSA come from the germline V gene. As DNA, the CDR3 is TGTGCCAGCAGCCCGACAGGGGATGGCAATCAGCCCCAGCATTTT. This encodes CASSPTGDGNQPQHF.

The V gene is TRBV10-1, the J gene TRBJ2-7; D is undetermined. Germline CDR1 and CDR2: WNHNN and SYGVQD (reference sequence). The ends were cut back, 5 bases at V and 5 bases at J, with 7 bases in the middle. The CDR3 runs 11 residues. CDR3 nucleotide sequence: TGCGCCAGCAGTAGACATCACGAGCAGTACTTC. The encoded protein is CASSRHHEQYF.

The CDR3 DNA follows: TGCAGTGCTAGTGTCGGTCGCGAGCAGTACTTC. Translation gives CSASVGREQYF. The V call is TRBV20-1, the J call TRBJ2-7; no clear D gene. The germline gives CDR1 DFQATT, CDR2 SNEGSKA (reference sequence). CDR3 length equals 11 residues. Trimming removed 3 bases at V and 6 bases at J, with 9 bases between.